A single sample gave rise to the 24 T cell receptor beta chains below, sequenced in a study of blood T cells in healthy people across ages. Together with a sample-barcoded 5' primer, a J-beta primer mix was included in a second PCR lasting about 7 to 12 cycles. In TCRdb, the 5' RACE reads were re-called with MiXCR into one record per CDR3 protein. The top ten hold approximately 4% of the sample, which has hundreds of thousands of distinct CDR3 sequences, 27% seen once. The data were also submitted as part of a second study, on T cells of mothers and their children.

Sequencing was carried out using blood. These receptors all stem from a boy between 2 and 10 years old in good health.

This clonotype has more than one count but fewer than ten. The genes are TRBV29-1 and TRBJ1-2; the D is unclear. Germline values: CDR1 SQVTM, CDR2 ANQGSEA. The V end lost 3 bases, the J end lost 1 base, and 6 bases lay between the germline ends. The CDR3 totals 12 residues. The CDR3 nucleotides are TGCAGCGTTGATGGCGATAACTATGGCTACACCTTC. It is translated as CSVDGDNYGYTF. Complete variable domain (other parts from reference TRBV29-1 and TRBJ1-2): SAVISQKPSRDICQRGTSLTIQCQVDSQVTMMFWYRQQPGQSLTLIATANQGSEATYESGFVIDKFPISRPNLTFSTLTVSNMSPEDSSIYLCSVDGDNYGYTFGSGTRLTVV.

This sequence joins TRBV11-2 and TRBJ2-7, with 12 bases lining up with TRBD1. The CDR3 loop spans 19 amino acids. CDR1 and CDR2 (germline): SGHAT, FQNNGV. V lost 5 bases and J lost 0; bases outside the gene matches: 14. Here the CDR3 DNA reads TGTGCCAGCAGCAGCCGGGACAGGGGGCGGCTCTTGCTCTCCTACGAGCAGTACTTC. It yields the protein CASSSRDRGRLLLSYEQYF.

The rearrangement joins TRBV6-6 to TRBJ2-5, with D perhaps assigned TRBD1 or TRBD2 (5 bases each). The DNA matches TRBJ2-7 better at its end, which makes the J call doubtful. The length of the CDR3 is 13 residues. CDR1 and CDR2 from the germline V gene are MNHNY and SVGAGI (reference sequence). DNA for the CDR3: TGTGCCAGCAGTTACTCGGGGGTCTACGAGCAGTACTTC. This encodes CASSYSGVYEQYF.

This chain connects TRBV27 to TRBJ2-6; weak D call: TRBD1 (6 bases). The CDR3 sequence is 16 residues long. V gave up 10 bases and J gave up 2 bases, with 18 bases separating them. CDR1 MNHEY and CDR2 SMNVEV come from the germline V gene (reference sequence). The CDR3, as DNA: TGTGCCATCCGACCCGGACAGAACCCTGGGGCCAACGTCCTGACTTTC. It is translated as CAIRPGQNPGANVLTF.

This clonotype was observed a handful of times. This rearrangement joins TRBV4-1 to TRBJ2-5; no reliable D call. Germline CDR1 reads MGHRA; CDR2 reads YSYEKL. This CDR3 has 18 amino acids. The V and J ends lost 0 bases and 1 base respectively, with 18 bases between them. Written as DNA, the CDR3 is TGCGCCAGCAGCCAAGAATACGGCTTTCGGACCTCCCAAGAGACCCAGTACTTC. It specifies CASSQEYGFRTSQETQYF.

This chain uses TRBV9 with TRBJ2-3; tentatively, D is TRBD2 (6 bases). The CDR3 is 17 residues long. The ends were cut back, 4 bases at V and 0 bases at J, with 18 bases in the middle. Germline V gene lookup returns CDR1 SGDLS and CDR2 YYNGEE. The CDR3 bases are TGTGCCAGCAGCATCGGGACTCCGGAGACTAGCACAGATACGCAGTATTTT. Protein sequence: CASSIGTPETSTDTQYF.

The chain joins TRBV29-1 to TRBJ2-1; D tentatively reads TRBD1 or TRBD2 (5 bases each). Trimming pared 0 bases from V and 5 bases from J, leaving 14 bases between. CDR1 SQVTM and CDR2 ANQGSEA come from the germline V gene. This CDR3 region has 15 residues. The CDR3 loop reads CSVEERGSRDNEQFF. In DNA form, the CDR3 reads TGCAGCGTTGAAGAGAGGGGTAGCAGAGACAATGAGCAGTTCTTC.

V and J are TRBV6-6 and TRBJ2-3; 8 bases are shared with TRBD2. The germline V gene has CDR1 MNHNY and CDR2 SVGAGI (reference sequence). V shed 6 bases, J shed 4 bases, and the junction held 6 bases outside the gene matches. The CDR3 is made up of 14 amino acids. CDR3 in DNA: TGTGCCAGCAGCCGGGAGGGTTGGTCAGATACGCAGTATTTT. Translating it yields CASSREGWSDTQYF.

This clonotype was recorded once. The chain carries TRBV5-1 and TRBJ1-1; D remains unclear. Germline V CDR1 and CDR2: SGHRS, YFSETQ. V was cut by 5 bases and J by 1 base, with 12 bases left in between. The length of the CDR3 is 14 residues. The CDR3 is CASRPLITNTEAFF. The DNA of the CDR3 is TGCGCCAGCAGACCGCTTATCACGAACACTGAAGCTTTCTTT.

This clonotype appeared many times. V is TRBV12-3 or TRBV12-4 and J is TRBJ2-5; 8 bases align to TRBD2. This CDR3 has 14 amino acids. Losses at the gene ends were 6 bases for V and 14 bases for J; bases not matched to a gene: 17. CDR3 in amino acids: CASSLSGGQETPYF. CDR3 coding DNA: TGTGCCAGCAGCTTAAGCGGGGGCCAAGAGACCCCCTACTTC.

J is TRBJ1-4 and V is TRBV7-9; D might be TRBD1 (5 bases). This CDR3 region has 14 residues. V dropped 5 bases and J dropped 4 bases, with 11 bases sitting between them. CDR1 and CDR2 (germline): SEHNR, FQNEAQ (reference sequence). The CDR3 nucleotides read TGTGCCAGCAGCCAGGGACGCCATAATGAAAAACTGTTTTTT. Amino acid sequence: CASSQGRHNEKLFF.

The CDR3: CASSFDRVDTYEQYF. The CDR3 nucleotides read TGTGCCAGCAGCTTTGACAGGGTCGACACCTACGAGCAGTACTTC. V usage is TRBV11-1 and J usage is TRBJ2-5; 7 nucleotides align to TRBD1. The J call may be wrong; the DNA end is better matched by TRBJ2-7. The CDR3 is made up of 15 amino acids. The V gene's germline CDR1 is SGHAT and CDR2 FQDESV (reference sequence).

This clonotype was counted a single time. Sequence at one end of the junction differs from germline and may be a read error. This sequence joins TRBV18 and TRBJ2-3; D unclear. Per germline, CDR1 KGHSH and CDR2 LQKENI. The CDR3 loop spans 14 amino acids. CDR3 in DNA: TGTGCCAGCTCGACGCCGTCCGAGGCCGATACGCAGTCTTTT. Encoded protein: CASSTPSEADTQSF.

The chain carries TRBV5-5 and TRBJ2-7; possibly TRBD1 or TRBD2 for D (5 bases each). The CDR3 has 14 residues. Germline V gives CDR1 SGHKS, CDR2 YYEKEE (reference sequence). The germline V and J ends were trimmed by 4 bases and 3 bases, with 14 bases remaining between them. DNA of the CDR3: TGTGCCAGCAGCAACGAGGGGATGGTCTACGAGCAGTACTTC. It yields the protein CASSNEGMVYEQYF.

This clonotype appeared a few times. This chain uses TRBV25-1 with TRBJ2-5; D may be TRBD1 (6 bases). Germline V gene sequence: CDR1 MGHDK, CDR2 SYGVNS. The CDR3 runs to 14 residues. V was cut by 3 bases and J by 7 bases, with 15 bases left in between. The CDR3 sequence: CASSESQAGATQYF. CDR3 DNA sequence: TGTGCCAGCAGTGAGTCTCAGGCAGGGGCGACCCAGTACTTC. Full variable domain (missing parts from reference TRBV25-1 and TRBJ2-5): EADIYQTPRYLVIGTGKKITLECSQTMGHDKMYWYQQDPGMELHLIHYSYGVNSTEKGDLSSESTVSRIRTEHFPLTLESARPSHTSQYLCASSESQAGATQYFGPGTRLLVL.

This clonotype was detected once. The J gene is TRBJ1-2, the V gene TRBV20-1, with TRBD1 as a possible D gene (5 bases). Germline CDR1 DFQATT, CDR2 SNEGSKA (reference sequence). The CDR3 contains 15 residues. Trimming took off 4 bases at V and 3 bases at J, with 18 bases between the two ends. CDR3 protein: CSAMGLGPGDYGYTF. The CDR3 nucleotides are TGCAGTGCTATGGGTCTGGGACCGGGGGACTATGGCTACACCTTC.

The J gene is TRBJ2-1, the V gene TRBV5-1, with 10 bases fitting TRBD2. This CDR3 contains 16 residues. Germline values: CDR1 SGHRS, CDR2 YFSETQ. With V trimmed by 4 bases and J by 10 bases, 14 bases remained unmatched. CDR3 DNA sequence: TGCGCCAGCAGCCCCGTGGGGCTAGCGGGAGTCGAAGAGCAGTTCTTC. Its translation: CASSPVGLAGVEEQFF.

In its sample, this clonotype was seen a few times. CDR3 amino acids: CSAQWGQSNSPLHF. CDR3 DNA sequence: TGCAGTGCTCAATGGGGACAGTCTAATTCACCCCTCCACTTT. V and J are TRBV20-1 and TRBJ1-6; 7 nucleotides match TRBD1. Germline lookup yields CDR1 DFQATT and CDR2 SNEGSKA (reference sequence). After removal of 5 bases from V and 6 bases from J, the junction contained 7 bases not matched to a gene. This CDR3 contains 14 residues.

This clonotype was observed a handful of times. Here the CDR3 reads CASSLLDRAEKLFF. For the CDR3, the DNA is TGTGCCAGCAGTTTGTTGGACAGGGCTGAAAAACTGTTTTTT. This chain links TRBV12-3 or TRBV12-4 with TRBJ1-4, with 8 positions matching TRBD1. V lost 3 bases, J lost 7 bases, and 4 bases stayed unmatched. CDR3 length: 14 residues.

This clonotype was counted only a few times. The chain combines TRBV15 with TRBJ2-1, with 9 bases lining up with TRBD2. Germline V gene data show CDR1 as LNHNV and CDR2 as YYDKDF (reference sequence). The CDR3 consists of 16 residues. V shed 3 bases and J 4 bases; nucleotides not matched to a gene: 7. In nucleotides, the CDR3 is TGTGCCACCAGCAGTCCCGGACTAGCGCGATACAATGAGCAGTTCTTC. Translating gives CATSSPGLARYNEQFF. Full variable domain (missing parts from reference TRBV15 and TRBJ2-1): DAMVIQNPRYQVTQFGKPVTLSCSQTLNHNVMYWYQQKSSQAPKLLFHYYDKDFNNEADTPDNFQSRRPNTSFCFLDIRSPGLGDTAMYLCATSSPGLARYNEQFFGPGTRLTVL.

The chain has TRBV21-1 and TRBJ2-2; TRBD1 is the table's D call, not checked against the DNA. TRBV21-1 has pseudogene status. The CDR3 runs to 22 residues. In nucleotides, the CDR3 is TGTGCCAGCAGCAAACTCGGAGGGTATCGACAGGGAGGATCCTTGAACACCGGGGAGCTGTTTTTT. Protein: CASSKLGGYRQGGSLNTGELFF.

In its sample, this clonotype was seen many times. V usage is TRBV7-2 and J usage is TRBJ2-2, with D uncertain. Deletions cut 5 bases from V and 3 bases from J, with 4 bases between. This CDR3 spans 12 amino acids. The germline gives CDR1 SGHTA, CDR2 FQGNSA. The CDR3 bases are TGTGCCAGCAGCCCGGACACCGGGGAGCTGTTTTTT. It yields the protein CASSPDTGELFF.

This chain uses TRBV7-9 with TRBJ2-5, with 8 bases that match TRBD1. Germline CDR1 is SEHNR and CDR2 is FQNEAQ (reference sequence). CDR3 length: 14 residues. V trimming: 4 bases; J trimming: 5 bases; junction bases outside the gene matches: 6. The DNA for the CDR3 is TGTGCCAGCAGCTCCACAGGGGGGATCGAGACCCAGTACTTC. Protein product: CASSSTGGIETQYF.

In its sample, this clonotype was seen a few times. The chain joins TRBV21-1 to TRBJ2-4; TRBD1 reflects the table's D call only, with no check against the DNA. TRBV21-1 is a pseudogene. This CDR3 has 16 residues. The CDR3 protein is CASSLRQGPAKNIQYF. CDR3 coding DNA: TGTGCCAGCAGCCTAAGACAGGGACCAGCCAAAAACATTCAGTACTTC.